The text below deals with one TCR beta chain. Its antigen is unidentified. The study ran its PCR with 60 Vbeta and 13 Jbeta primers. Generated by immunoSEQ multiplex PCR, the TCRdb table keeps only in-frame clones and is missing some. Of about 180,000 clones listed, roughly 85% are singletons. This entry belongs to a study of cytomegalovirus exposure and HLA in healthy donors. CDR3 length equals 14 residues. The germline V gene encodes CDR1 SGHAT and CDR2 FQNNGV. The ends were cut back, 2 bases at V and 1 base at J, with 9 bases in the middle. Study-wide results and caveats: Presence/absence results assume similar sequencing depth per donor, which may not hold.

The source is a boy aged 2-15 years in good health and CMV-seronegative. The chain uses TRBV11-2 and TRBJ2-7; no firm D call. The sample was PBMCs. The CDR3 nucleotides are TGTGCCAGCAGCTTATCTGGCAGTTCCTACGAGCAGTACTTC. Protein sequence: CASSLSGSSYEQYF.